Following are 26 T cell receptor beta chains from one sample sequenced in a study of naive and memory T cell subsets. The beta constant-region primer was an equimolar mix of two oligonucleotides covering TRBC1 and TRBC2. Four rounds of PCR amplified the ligated cDNA using nested alpha and beta constant-region primers plus SP2. MiXCR was run by TCRdb on the UMI-ligation and nested PCR reads, yielding one entry per CDR3 protein. The top ten hold 22% of the sample, which has 20,000 to 25,000 distinct CDR3 sequences, roughly 9.1% seen once. Sample: central memory CD8+ T cells from blood. Every receptor here comes from a human donor in good health.

This clonotype came up many times. The genes are TRBV11-2 and TRBJ2-2; the D is unclear. Trimming took off 3 bases at V and 9 bases at J, with 14 bases between the two ends. Per germline, CDR1 SGHAT and CDR2 FQNNGV. The CDR3 contains 14 residues. Here the CDR3 DNA reads TGTGCCAGCAGCTTGGCTACCGACGGCCGGGAGCTGTTTTTT. This codes for CASSLATDGRELFF.

This clonotype was counted ten times or more. The J gene is TRBJ1-5, the V gene TRBV27; TRBD1 aligns across 8 bases. The V and J ends lost 3 bases and 3 bases, in that order; junction bases with no gene match: 4. Germline V gives CDR1 MNHEY, CDR2 SMNVEV (reference sequence). The CDR3 consists of 15 residues. CDR3 coding DNA: TGTGCCAGCAGTTTCGACAGGGGAAACAATCAGCCCCAGCATTTT. As protein: CASSFDRGNNQPQHF.

This clonotype was seen many times. The rearrangement uses TRBV6-5 and TRBJ2-2; D is undetermined. Trimming stripped 2 bases from V and 0 bases from J, with 7 bases between. This CDR3 is 15 amino acids long. CDR1 is MNHEY, CDR2 SVGAGI, per germline. This CDR3 reads CASSYTNTNTGELFF. DNA of the CDR3: TGTGCCAGCAGTTACACCAACACGAACACCGGGGAGCTGTTTTTT.

In this sample, this clonotype turned up many times. The V gene is TRBV24-1, the J gene TRBJ1-2; no firm D call. There are 13 residues in the CDR3. V lost 0 bases to trimming and J lost 7 bases, with 8 bases between them. Germline loops: CDR1 KGHDR, CDR2 SFDVKD. CDR3 residues: CATSDLRGSGYTF. The CDR3 nucleotides read TGTGCCACCAGTGATTTGCGGGGATCTGGCTACACCTTC.

The sample holds many counts of this clonotype. J is TRBJ2-7 and V is TRBV4-1; D is unclear. Germline V gene data show CDR1 as MGHRA and CDR2 as YSYEKL. Trimming pared 1 base from V and 0 bases from J, leaving 10 bases between. CDR3 length: 15 amino acids. CDR3 amino acids: CASSQGSGFSYEQYF. CDR3 DNA: TGCGCCAGCAGCCAAGGGTCCGGCTTCTCCTACGAGCAGTACTTC.

This clonotype showed up many times. The chain is built from TRBV20-1 and TRBJ2-7; 10 bases are shared with TRBD2. V lost 4 bases and J lost 3; bases outside the gene matches: 3. Germline CDR1 reads DFQATT; CDR2 reads SNEGSKA (reference sequence). This CDR3 region has 13 residues. CDR3 loop: CSAKGLADYEQYF. In nucleotides, the CDR3 is TGCAGTGCTAAAGGACTAGCGGACTACGAGCAGTACTTC.

This clonotype was counted a few times. The CDR3 region has the DNA TGTGCCAGCAGCGTCGAGGCAGGGACTGAAAAACTGTTTTTT. This encodes CASSVEAGTEKLFF. The V call is TRBV9, the J call TRBJ1-4; D is possibly TRBD1 (5 bases). CDR1 and CDR2 (germline): SGDLS, YYNGEE. The CDR3 consists of 14 residues. V lost 2 bases, J lost 7 bases, and 12 bases lay in between.

This clonotype was seen a handful of times. CDR3 in DNA: TGTGCCAGCAGTCCCCCGCTGGGGATCTATCCTCTTAGCGAGCAGTACTTC. It specifies CASSPPLGIYPLSEQYF. The chain links TRBV28 to TRBJ2-7; no clear D gene. Deletions cut 5 bases from V and 6 bases from J, with 26 bases between. Germline CDR1 and CDR2: MDHEN and SYDVKM. The CDR3 sequence is 17 residues long.

This clonotype has a count of ten or more. V is TRBV10-3 and J is TRBJ1-1; TRBD1 matches at 7 bases. J was trimmed by 2 bases and V by 7 bases; bases with no gene match: 7. Per germline, CDR1 ENHRY and CDR2 SYGVKD. The CDR3 covers 14 residues. The CDR3 DNA sequence: TGTGCCATCAACCCAGGGGGTTTCAACACTGAAGCTTTCTTT. The encoded protein is CAINPGGFNTEAFF.

This clonotype was counted a few times. The J gene is TRBJ1-3, the V gene TRBV20-1, with 8 bases fitting TRBD1. After removal of 6 bases from V and 1 base from J, the junction contained 8 bases not matched to a gene. CDR3 length: 15 residues. From germline, CDR1 is DFQATT and CDR2 SNEGSKA (reference sequence). The CDR3 region has the DNA TGCAGTGCCACCCGGGACAGGATTTCTGGAAACACCATATATTTT. Encoded protein: CSATRDRISGNTIYF.

This clonotype was seen only a few times. The chain is built from TRBV9 and TRBJ1-1; D remains ambiguous. CDR1 and CDR2 from the germline V gene are SGDLS and YYNGEE. This CDR3 has 13 amino acids. The germline V and J ends were trimmed by 0 bases and 1 base, with 4 bases remaining between them. In DNA, the CDR3 is TGTGCCAGCAGCGTAGACGGGAACACTGAAGCTTTCTTT. Translation: CASSVDGNTEAFF.

The rearrangement uses TRBV7-9 and TRBJ2-3; 9 positions match TRBD2. CDR1 and CDR2 from the germline V gene are SEHNR and FQNEAQ (reference sequence). Losses at the gene ends were 5 bases for V and 6 bases for J; bases not matched to a gene: 6. The CDR3 consists of 14 residues. The CDR3 reads CASSRGLASDTQYF. The DNA of the CDR3 is TGTGCCAGCAGCCGGGGACTAGCCTCCGATACGCAGTATTTT.

Many counts were recorded for this clonotype. The rearrangement uses TRBV5-5 and TRBJ2-7, with D perhaps matching TRBD1 or TRBD2 (5 bases each). The length of the CDR3 is 17 residues. V was clipped by 0 bases and J by 2 bases, with 18 bases between them. Germline V gene lookup returns CDR1 SGHKS and CDR2 YYEKEE (reference sequence). The CDR3 here is CASSLGPGSDSTYEQYF. In nucleotides, the CDR3 is TGTGCCAGCAGCTTGGGCCCGGGTAGCGACAGCACCTACGAGCAGTACTTC.

The chain uses TRBV28 and TRBJ2-7; 8 bases are a match to TRBD1. Trimming at V came to 2 bases and at J to 7 bases, leaving 1 base not matched to a gene. Germline CDR1 and CDR2: MDHEN and SYDVKM. The CDR3 spans 12 residues. CDR3 amino acids: CASSLDRGEQYF. For the CDR3, the DNA is TGTGCCAGCAGTTTAGACAGGGGTGAGCAGTACTTC.

This clonotype was observed at least ten times. The chain has TRBV20-1 and TRBJ2-1; D gene uncertain. This CDR3 region has 13 residues. V gave up 1 base and J gave up 5 bases, with 9 bases separating them. Germline loops: CDR1 DFQATT, CDR2 SNEGSKA (reference sequence). The CDR3, as DNA: TGCAGTGCTAGAGTCGCGGAGCACAATGAGCAGTTCTTC. This gives the protein CSARVAEHNEQFF.

This clonotype was picked up a small number of times. This chain links TRBV29-1 with TRBJ2-7, with D unclear. CDR3 length equals 11 residues. Germline lookup yields CDR1 SQVTM and CDR2 ANQGSEA. V lost 4 bases and J 5 bases, leaving 9 bases between the germline ends. In DNA, the CDR3 is TGCAGCGTTGTATTTTCCAACGAGCAGTACTTC. Translating gives CSVVFSNEQYF.

The chain's CDR3 is CASSTGEDNEQFF. CDR3 coding DNA: TGTGCCAGCTCTACCGGGGAGGACAATGAGCAGTTCTTC. The V call is TRBV7-8, the J call TRBJ2-1, with D perhaps TRBD2 (6 bases). V was shortened by 8 bases and J by 5 bases, with 13 bases between the two germline ends. The V gene's germline CDR1 is SGHVS and CDR2 FQNEAQ. This CDR3 is built from 13 residues.

This clonotype is labeled medium-sized. V gene TRBV28 combines with J gene TRBJ2-5; D is possibly TRBD2 (6 bases). The CDR3 runs to 15 residues. CDR1 and CDR2 (germline): MDHEN, SYDVKM. Trimming pared 6 bases from V and 1 base from J, leaving 15 bases between. The CDR3 region is CASRGEDGFQETQYF. In nucleotides, the CDR3 is TGTGCCAGCAGAGGGGAGGACGGTTTCCAAGAGACCCAGTACTTC.

In this sample, this clonotype turned up a few times. The chain employs TRBV4-3 and TRBJ2-7, with TRBD1 matching over 7 bases. V was pared by 0 bases and J by 3 bases, with 8 bases of the junction left unmatched. The germline gives CDR1 LGHNA, CDR2 YSLEER. CDR3 length: 16 amino acids. CDR3 in amino acids: CASSQDAGQAFYEQYF. Here the CDR3 DNA reads TGCGCCAGCAGCCAAGACGCAGGACAGGCTTTCTACGAGCAGTACTTC.

This clonotype was detected ten times or more. J is TRBJ2-7 and V is TRBV29-1; no clear D. The V end lost 3 bases, the J end lost 3 bases, and 9 bases lay between the germline ends. Germline loops: CDR1 SQVTM, CDR2 ANQGSEA. The CDR3 has 12 amino acids. The CDR3 nucleotides are TGCAGCGTTGAGAGTTCCAGCTACGAGCAGTACTTC. Translated, it gives CSVESSSYEQYF.

To note about this clonotype: Given a much more abundant clone one base away, this may be a read error. The V call is TRBV7-7, the J call TRBJ2-7; D perhaps matches TRBD1 (6 bases). The CDR3 contains 15 residues. Trimming took 4 bases from V and 0 from J, leaving 13 bases between them. Germline CDR1 and CDR2: SSHAT and FNYEAQ (reference sequence). The CDR3: CASSSGTRTSYEQYF. CDR3 sequence (DNA): TGTGCCAGCAGCTCCGGGACACGGACCTCCTACGAGCAGTACTTC.

As to this clonotype: A much larger clone lies a single base off, so this may be a read error. The V gene is TRBV10-3, the J gene TRBJ2-2; D might be TRBD1 or TRBD2, each matching 5 bases. Per the germline V gene, CDR1 is ENHRY and CDR2 is SYGVKD. The CDR3 has 16 amino acids. The CDR3 loop reads CAISPLRGPNTGELLF. The CDR3 DNA reads TGTGCCATCAGTCCTTTGAGGGGTCCGAACACCGGGGAGCTGTTATTT.

V is TRBV5-1 and J is TRBJ2-5, with D possibly matching TRBD1 (5 bases). In germline, CDR1 is SGHRS, CDR2 YFSETQ. V lost 0 bases and J 5 bases, leaving 8 bases between the germline ends. This CDR3 spans 13 amino acids. The DNA for the CDR3 is TGCGCCAGCAGCTTGGGGGGCGCGGAGACCCAGTACTTC. Its protein product is CASSLGGAETQYF.

The chain combines TRBV6-5 with TRBJ1-2; D unclear. V was clipped by 0 bases and J by 4 bases, with 12 bases between them. Germline V gene lookup returns CDR1 MNHEY and CDR2 SVGAGI. This CDR3 is built from 15 residues. Here the CDR3 reads CASSYSSAASYGYTF. The CDR3 bases are TGTGCCAGCAGTTACTCCTCCGCAGCGAGCTATGGCTACACCTTC.

The genes are TRBV6-2 or TRBV6-3 and TRBJ2-1; D call uncertain. Trimming pared 5 bases from V and 4 bases from J, leaving 9 bases between. This CDR3 is 13 amino acids long. Germline lookup yields CDR1 MNHEY and CDR2 SVGEGT. The CDR3 here is CASSGLEYNEQFF. The DNA of the CDR3 is TGTGCCAGCAGTGGGCTAGAATACAATGAGCAGTTCTTC.

The chain has TRBV12-3 or TRBV12-4 and TRBJ1-5; 9 nucleotides line up with TRBD1. Trimming removed 6 bases from V and 5 bases from J; junction bases left unmatched: 5. This CDR3 region has 14 residues. CDR3 nucleotide sequence: TGTGCCAGCAGATCGGGGACAGGGCATCAGCCCCAGCATTTT. Its translation is CASRSGTGHQPQHF.